Shown below are 11 T cell receptor beta chains from a single sample sequenced in a study of control samples from healthy donors and cancer patients. TCRdb's table, derived via immunoSEQ multiplex PCR, lists solely in-frame clones and lacks some. This table has approximately 170,000 clones, around 91% appearing once. The material sequenced was blood. All receptors derive from a woman between 45 and 65 years old in good health.

The gene calls are TRBV9 and TRBJ2-7; weak D call: TRBD1 (5 bases). Germline V gene sequence: CDR1 SGDLS, CDR2 YYNGEE. This CDR3 has 14 residues. V dropped 8 bases and J dropped 2 bases, with 17 bases sitting between them. CDR3 loop: CARYGHEAPYEQYF. The CDR3, as DNA: TGTGCCAGATACGGACATGAAGCCCCCTACGAGCAGTACTTC.

This chain connects TRBV5-1 to TRBJ1-1; D remains ambiguous. The CDR3 loop spans 12 amino acids. CDR1 and CDR2 from the germline V gene are SGHRS and YFSETQ. With 3 bases removed from V and 7 bases from J, the gap between germline ends came to 10 bases. The CDR3 nucleotides are TGCGCCAGCAGCTCTGGACGGAGTGAAGCTTTCTTT. This encodes CASSSGRSEAFF.

V usage is TRBV10-3 and J usage is TRBJ1-1; D unclear. CDR3 length equals 13 residues. CDR1 is ENHRY, CDR2 SYGVKD, per germline. Trimming shortened V by 7 bases and J by 0 bases, and 9 bases separated the two germline ends. CDR3 region: CAITRQVNTEAFF. The CDR3 coding sequence is TGTGCCATCACGCGTCAAGTGAACACTGAAGCTTTCTTT.

The chain combines TRBV5-6 with TRBJ2-7; D assignment may be TRBD1 or TRBD2 (5 bases each). There are 11 residues in the CDR3. V lost 5 bases and J lost 11, with 14 bases in between. CDR1 is SGHDT, CDR2 YYEEEE, per germline. The CDR3 loop reads CASSRGRLEYF. CDR3 bases: TGTGCCAGCAGTCGGGGACGGCTGGAGTACTTC.

The chain links TRBV29-1 to TRBJ1-1, with D unresolved. In germline, CDR1 is SQVTM, CDR2 ANQGSEA. This CDR3 has 12 amino acids. The germline V and J ends were trimmed by 3 bases and 6 bases, with 11 bases remaining between them. The CDR3 DNA reads as TGCAGCGTTGATGGGATCTGGGCTGAAGCTTTCTTT. It codes for CSVDGIWAEAFF.

Written as DNA, the CDR3 is TGTGCCACCAGCAGAGAGAGACCCGGGTGGGGCGGCGGGGAGCTGTTTTTT. Translated: CATSRERPGWGGGELFF. This sequence joins TRBV15 and TRBJ2-2; possible D gene TRBD1, 5 bases. Germline-derived CDR1 and CDR2 are LNHNV and YYDKDF (reference sequence). This CDR3 contains 17 residues. Trimming took 0 bases from V and 7 from J, leaving 18 bases between them.

V usage is TRBV2 and J usage is TRBJ1-5; maybe TRBD1 (6 bases). Trimming cost V 8 bases and J 0 bases, with 8 bases left between them. This CDR3 contains 13 residues. Germline CDR1 and CDR2: SNHLY and FYNNEI. The CDR3 is CASHRDSNQPQHF. The CDR3 DNA reads as TGTGCCAGCCACAGGGATAGCAATCAGCCCCAGCATTTT.

The J gene is TRBJ1-1, the V gene TRBV5-4, with D perhaps TRBD1 (5 bases). Trimming removed 0 bases at V and 6 bases at J, with 9 bases between. Germline CDR1 and CDR2: SGHNT and YYREEE (reference sequence). The CDR3 consists of 13 residues. The DNA of the CDR3 is TGTGCCAGCAGCTTGGCCCTGACAGCTGAAGCTTTCTTT. Translating it yields CASSLALTAEAFF.

This chain links TRBV7-2 with TRBJ2-7; perhaps TRBD2 as D (5 bases). The CDR3 runs 14 residues. The germline V gene encodes CDR1 SGHTA and CDR2 FQGNSA. The ends were cut back, 5 bases at V and 3 bases at J, with 14 bases in the middle. CDR3: CASSQRSGRYEQYF. The CDR3 DNA reads TGTGCCAGCAGCCAGCGGTCAGGACGCTACGAGCAGTACTTC.

The rearrangement joins TRBV27 to TRBJ2-3; no definite D call. The CDR3 loop spans 14 amino acids. Per germline, CDR1 MNHEY and CDR2 SMNVEV (reference sequence). V was clipped by 2 bases and J by 3 bases, with 9 bases between them. CDR3 loop: CASSLKTSTDTQYF. CDR3 nucleotide sequence: TGTGCCAGCAGTTTAAAGACCAGTACAGATACGCAGTATTTT.

The chain is built from TRBV6-2 or TRBV6-3 and TRBJ2-7, with 7 bases identical to TRBD1. Germline trimming cut 0 bases from V and 2 bases from J; bases unmatched to any gene: 7. Germline lookup yields CDR1 MNHEY and CDR2 SVGEGT. The CDR3 is 16 amino acids. DNA for the CDR3: TGTGCCAGCAGTTACTCACCTGGACAGGCCCCCTACGAGCAGTACTTC. Its protein product is CASSYSPGQAPYEQYF.